The clone carrying this T cell receptor (beta chain) was recorded a few times. Its cognate antigen is unknown. The record originates from a study of identical twins. Looked up from germline, CDR1 is SGHRS and CDR2 is YFSETQ. This CDR3 has 14 residues. V was trimmed by 7 bases and J by 1 base, leaving 11 bases between them. MiXCR was run by TCRdb on the 5' RACE reads, yielding one entry per CDR3 protein. Of around 490,000 distinct CDR3 sequences listed, nearly 15% are singletons. Study conclusions and caveats: The authors noted that invariant MAIT and iNKT cells could partly confound zero-insertion analyses. Conclusions were drawn cross-sectionally by statistical analysis, without following the same donors.

These data also formed part of another study, on yellow fever vaccine responses in identical twins.

This chain links TRBV5-1 with TRBJ2-2, with D unclear. This receptor was identified in a woman younger than 35 in good health. Material for sequencing was CD4+ T cells sorted from blood. The CDR3 region has the DNA TGCGCCAGCTCTGGGCAGGTGAACACCGGGGAGCTGTTTTTT. Its translation is CASSGQVNTGELFF.